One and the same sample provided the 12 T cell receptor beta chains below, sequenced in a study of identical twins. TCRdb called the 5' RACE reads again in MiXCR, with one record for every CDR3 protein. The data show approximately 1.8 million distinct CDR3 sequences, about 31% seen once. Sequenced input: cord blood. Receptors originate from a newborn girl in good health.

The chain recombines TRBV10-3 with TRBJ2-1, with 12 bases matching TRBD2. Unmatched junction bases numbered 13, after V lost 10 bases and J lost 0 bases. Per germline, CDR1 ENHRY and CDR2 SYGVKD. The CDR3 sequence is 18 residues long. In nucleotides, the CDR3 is TGTGCCACCCTAGCGGGGGGGCCTGATCTAAGCTCCTACAATGAGCAGTTCTTC. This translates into CATLAGGPDLSSYNEQFF.

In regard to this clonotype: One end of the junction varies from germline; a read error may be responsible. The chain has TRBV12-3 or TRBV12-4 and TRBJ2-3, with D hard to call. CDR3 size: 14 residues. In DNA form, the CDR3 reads TGTGTCAGCAGTTTAAATACCATCACAGATACGCAGTATTTT. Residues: CVSSLNTITDTQYF.

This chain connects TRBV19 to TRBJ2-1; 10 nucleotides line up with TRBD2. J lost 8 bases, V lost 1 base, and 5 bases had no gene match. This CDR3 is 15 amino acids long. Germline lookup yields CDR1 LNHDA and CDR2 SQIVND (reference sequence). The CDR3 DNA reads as TGTGCCAGTAGTATAGCCGCTAGCGGGGGCGATGAGCAGTTCTTC. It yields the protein CASSIAASGGDEQFF.

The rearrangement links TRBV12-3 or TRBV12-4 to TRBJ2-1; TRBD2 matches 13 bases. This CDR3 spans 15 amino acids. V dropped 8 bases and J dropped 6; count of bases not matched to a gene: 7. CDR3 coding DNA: TGTGCCAGCGGGCCGACTAGCGGGGGGCCCAATGAGCAGTTCTTC. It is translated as CASGPTSGGPNEQFF.

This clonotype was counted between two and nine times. The DNA for the CDR3 is TGTGCCAGCAGTTTTGAATCACCCCTCCACTTT. Translating gives CASSFESPLHF. The chain employs TRBV12-3 or TRBV12-4 and TRBJ1-6; D ambiguous. This CDR3 is built from 11 residues. V was cut by 3 bases and J by 10 bases, with 4 bases left in between.

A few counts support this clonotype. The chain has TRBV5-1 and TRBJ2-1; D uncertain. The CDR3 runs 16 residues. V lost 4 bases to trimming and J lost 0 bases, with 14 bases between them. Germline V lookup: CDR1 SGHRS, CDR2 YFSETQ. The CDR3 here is CASSGWTESSYNEQFF. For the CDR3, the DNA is TGCGCCAGCAGCGGATGGACCGAAAGCTCCTACAATGAGCAGTTCTTC.

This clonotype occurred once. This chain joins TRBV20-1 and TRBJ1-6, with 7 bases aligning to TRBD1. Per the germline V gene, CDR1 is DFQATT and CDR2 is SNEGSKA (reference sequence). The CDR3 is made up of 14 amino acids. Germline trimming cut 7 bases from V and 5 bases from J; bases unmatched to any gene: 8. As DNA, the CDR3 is TGCAGTGTCTTCGGGACAGCAAATAATTCACCCCTCCACTTT. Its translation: CSVFGTANNSPLHF.

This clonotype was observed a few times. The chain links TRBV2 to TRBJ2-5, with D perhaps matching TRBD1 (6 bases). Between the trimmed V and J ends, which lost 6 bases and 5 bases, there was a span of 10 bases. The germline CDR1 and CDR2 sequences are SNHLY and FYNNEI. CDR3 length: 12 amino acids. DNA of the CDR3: TGTGCCAGCAGAGGACAGAGCGAGACCCAGTACTTC. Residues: CASRGQSETQYF.

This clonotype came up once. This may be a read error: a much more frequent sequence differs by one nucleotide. CDR3 coding DNA: TGCAGCGCGGTAGGGGGCGGGAGACCCTACAATGAGCAGTTCTTC. Its protein product is CSAVGGGRPYNEQFF. The genes are TRBV29-1 and TRBJ2-1; D is possibly TRBD1 or TRBD2 (7 bases each). CDR3 length: 15 amino acids. Germline V CDR1 and CDR2: SQVTM, ANQGSEA. Trimming pared 7 bases from V and 2 bases from J, leaving 18 bases between.

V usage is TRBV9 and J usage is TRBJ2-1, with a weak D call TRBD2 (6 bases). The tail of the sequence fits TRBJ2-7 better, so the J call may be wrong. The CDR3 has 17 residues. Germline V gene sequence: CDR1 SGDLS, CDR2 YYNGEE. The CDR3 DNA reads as TGTGCCAGCAGCGTAGCTTACCGGGACTGGGGCTACAATGAGCAGTACTTC. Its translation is CASSVAYRDWGYNEQYF.

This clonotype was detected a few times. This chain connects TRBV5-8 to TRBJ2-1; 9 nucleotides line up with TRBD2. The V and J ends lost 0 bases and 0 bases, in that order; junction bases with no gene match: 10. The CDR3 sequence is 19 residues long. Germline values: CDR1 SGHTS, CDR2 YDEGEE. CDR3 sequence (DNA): TGTGCCAGCAGCTTGGAGCTAGCGGGGCAAATTAACTCCTACAATGAGCAGTTCTTC. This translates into CASSLELAGQINSYNEQFF.

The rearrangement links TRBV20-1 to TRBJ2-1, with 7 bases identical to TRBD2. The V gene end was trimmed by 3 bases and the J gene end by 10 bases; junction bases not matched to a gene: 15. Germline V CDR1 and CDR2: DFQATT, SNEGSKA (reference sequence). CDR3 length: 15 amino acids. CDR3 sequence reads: CSARDPGLPFREQFF. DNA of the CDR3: TGCAGTGCTAGGGACCCGGGACTACCTTTTAGGGAGCAGTTCTTC.